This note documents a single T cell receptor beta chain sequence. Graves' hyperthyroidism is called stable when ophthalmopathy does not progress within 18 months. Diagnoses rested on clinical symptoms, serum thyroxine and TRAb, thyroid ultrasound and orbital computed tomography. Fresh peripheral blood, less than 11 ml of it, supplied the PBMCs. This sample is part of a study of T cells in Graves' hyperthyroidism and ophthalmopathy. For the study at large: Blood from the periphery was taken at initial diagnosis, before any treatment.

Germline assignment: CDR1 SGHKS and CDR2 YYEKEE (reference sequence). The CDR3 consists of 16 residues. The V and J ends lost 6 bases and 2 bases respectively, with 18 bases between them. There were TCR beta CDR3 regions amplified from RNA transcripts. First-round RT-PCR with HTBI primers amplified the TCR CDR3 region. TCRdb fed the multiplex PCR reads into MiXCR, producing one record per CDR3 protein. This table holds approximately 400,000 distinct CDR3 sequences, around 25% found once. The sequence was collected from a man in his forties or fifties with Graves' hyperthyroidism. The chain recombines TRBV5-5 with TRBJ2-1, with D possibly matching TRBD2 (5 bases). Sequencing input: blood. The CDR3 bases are TGTGCCAGCACTCTTCCCAAGACCGGGACCTACAATGAGCAGTTCTTC. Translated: CASTLPKTGTYNEQFF.